Below, 14 T cell receptor beta chains from the same sample are listed, as sequenced in a study of blood T cell repertoires in COVID-19. TCRdb's copy holds only in-frame clones and misses some; the assay was immunoSEQ multiplex PCR. Among 250,000 or so clones listed, approximately 83% were seen once. The sequenced sample consisted of PBMCs or T cells enriched from blood (not recorded which). Every receptor here comes from a woman in her 40s who had been exposed to COVID-19.

V usage is TRBV21-1 and J usage is TRBJ1-2; the table's D call TRBD1 went unverified against the DNA. TRBV21-1 is an annotated pseudogene. There are 16 residues in the CDR3. The CDR3 DNA reads as TGTGCCAGCAGCAAAGCCTTGACAGGGGGCGGCTGTGGCTACACCTTC. Its protein product is CASSKALTGGGCGYTF.

This clone was counted a few times. The CDR3 spells CASSRDGQAAGRGNTIYF. The CDR3 DNA follows: TGTGCCAGCAGCCGGGATGGACAGGCAGCAGGGAGAGGGAACACCATATATTTT. The chain employs TRBV5-4 and TRBJ1-3; 7 positions match TRBD1. The ends lost 4 bases at V and 7 bases at J; junction bases unmatched: 20. CDR3 length: 18 residues. The germline V gene encodes CDR1 SGHNT and CDR2 YYREEE (reference sequence).

This clone was detected only once. The V gene is TRBV2, the J gene TRBJ1-2; 7 bases match TRBD1. Germline assignment: CDR1 SNHLY and CDR2 FYNNEI. This CDR3 contains 13 residues. V dropped 6 bases and J dropped 8; count of bases not matched to a gene: 9. CDR3 region: CASSTYRGGGYTF. The CDR3 nucleotides are TGTGCCAGCAGCACCTACAGGGGTGGAGGCTACACCTTC.

The chain couples TRBV11-3 to TRBJ2-7, with D possibly TRBD2 on 5 matching bases. The CDR3 is made up of 14 amino acids. The V gene's germline CDR1 is SGHNT and CDR2 YENEEA. The V and J ends lost 3 bases and 3 bases respectively, with 12 bases between them. The CDR3 coding sequence is TGTGCCAGCAGCTTGACTAACGCGGGCTACGAGCAGTACTTC. Encoded protein: CASSLTNAGYEQYF.

This chain joins TRBV19 and TRBJ2-7, with a tentative D call TRBD2 (5 bases). The CDR3 is 15 residues long. Germline CDR1 reads LNHDA; CDR2 reads SQIVND (reference sequence). The V end lost 2 bases, the J end lost 3 bases, and 14 bases lay between the germline ends. The CDR3 loop reads CASSISSGESYEQYF. The CDR3 DNA is TGTGCCAGTAGTATATCGTCCGGGGAAAGCTACGAGCAGTACTTC. Using reference TRBV19 and TRBJ2-7 for the parts outside the CDR3, the full variable domain is DGGITQSPKYLFRKEGQNVTLSCEQNLNHDAMYWYRQDPGQGLRLIYYSQIVNDFQKGDIAEGYSVSREKKESFPLTVTSAQKNPTAFYLCASSISSGESYEQYFGPGTRLTVT.

The rearrangement uses TRBV21-1 and TRBJ2-1; TRBD2 is the table's D call, not checked against the DNA. TRBV21-1 is listed as a pseudogene. The CDR3 length is 14 residues. The CDR3: CASSAAPAGGTQFF. CDR3 bases: TGTGCCAGCAGCGCAGCCCCCGCGGGGGGGACGCAGTTCTTC.

The chain recombines TRBV12-3 or TRBV12-4 with TRBJ2-7, with D hard to call. V lost 5 bases and J lost 5, with 7 bases in between. The CDR3 runs to 11 residues. DNA of the CDR3: TGTGCCAGCAGTAAACTGGACGAGCAGTACTTC. Translating gives CASSKLDEQYF.

The chain joins TRBV18 to TRBJ2-2, with 9 bases aligning to TRBD1. The CDR3 runs 15 residues. With 6 bases clipped from V and 2 bases from J, the junction kept 4 bases outside the gene matches. Germline V lookup: CDR1 KGHSH, CDR2 LQKENI. CDR3 sequence (DNA): TGTGCCAGCTCGTGGGGACAGGGCAACACCGGGGAGCTGTTTTTT. This encodes CASSWGQGNTGELFF.

In this sample, this clone turned up a few times. V and J are TRBV7-2 and TRBJ2-1; D gene unclear. The germline V gene has CDR1 SGHTA and CDR2 FQGNSA. The CDR3 is 12 residues long. V lost 8 bases to trimming and J lost 6 bases, with 11 bases between them. CDR3 region: CASSFGSNEQFF. The CDR3 DNA is TGTGCCAGCTCCTTCGGGTCCAATGAGCAGTTCTTC.

The chain carries TRBV5-6 and TRBJ1-4; 7 positions match TRBD1. Germline V gene sequence: CDR1 SGHDT, CDR2 YYEEEE. CDR3 size: 16 residues. Trimming at V came to 2 bases and at J to 8 bases, leaving 12 bases not matched to a gene. The CDR3 coding sequence is TGTGCCAGCAGCTTAGAATTTACAGGGGTGGAAGAAAAACTGTTTTTT. Encoded protein: CASSLEFTGVEEKLFF.

The sample holds one count of this clone. CDR3 DNA: TGTGCCAGCAGACAGTCCGGGACAGGGGAAGCTTTCTTT. Translating gives CASRQSGTGEAFF. The rearrangement joins TRBV12-3 or TRBV12-4 to TRBJ1-1; 9 bases align to TRBD1. J lost 8 bases, V lost 6 bases, and 7 bases had no gene match. The CDR3 runs to 13 residues.

This clone was detected only a few times. CDR3 bases: TGTGCCAGCTCACCGAGGGCCTTACTCTCGGATGAGCAGTTCTTC. It encodes CASSPRALLSDEQFF. V is TRBV18 and J is TRBJ2-1; possible D gene TRBD2, 5 bases. Germline-derived CDR1 and CDR2 are KGHSH and LQKENI. The CDR3 extends over 15 amino acids. The V gene lost 3 bases and the J gene lost 8 bases, with 17 bases spanning the gap.

The chain is built from TRBV7-9 and TRBJ2-3, with 12 positions matching TRBD2. This CDR3 spans 14 amino acids. Trimming removed 6 bases from V and 5 bases from J; junction bases left unmatched: 3. Per germline, CDR1 SEHNR and CDR2 FQNEAQ (reference sequence). Here the CDR3 reads CASSPLAGGDTQYF. DNA for the CDR3: TGTGCCAGCAGTCCACTAGCGGGGGGAGATACGCAGTATTTT. Variable domain in full (rest from reference TRBV7-9 and TRBJ2-3): DTGVSQNPRHKITKRGQNVTFRCDPISEHNRLYWYRQTLGQGPEFLTYFQNEAQLEKSRLLSDRFSAERPKGSFSTLEIQRTEQGDSAMYLCASSPLAGGDTQYFGPGTRLTVL.

This chain joins TRBV9 and TRBJ2-7; the D is unclear. V gave up 4 bases and J gave up 6 bases, with 23 bases separating them. The CDR3 spans 16 residues. Germline lookup yields CDR1 SGDLS and CDR2 YYNGEE. CDR3 sequence reads: CASSPDERNYLVEQYF. The CDR3, as DNA: TGTGCCAGCAGCCCAGATGAAAGAAACTACTTGGTCGAGCAGTACTTC.